The 26 T cell receptor beta chains below all came from one sample that was sequenced in a study of cytomegalovirus exposure and HLA in healthy donors. Both 60 Vbeta primers and 13 Jbeta primers went into the PCR. Clones were sequenced by immunoSEQ multiplex PCR, and TCRdb holds only the in-frame ones, with some missing. The data show 95,000 to 150,000 clones, and the top ten clones hold around 2.4%. Sequences were obtained from PBMCs. The receptors originated from a man aged 40-55 years in good health and CMV-seronegative.

This sequence joins TRBV21-1 and TRBJ2-6; TRBD1 is the table's D call, not checked against the DNA. TRBV21-1 represents a pseudogene. The CDR3 is 17 residues long. The DNA for the CDR3 is TGTGCCAGCAGCAAAATCACCAGGGTCTCTGGGGCCAACGTCCTGACTTTC. Protein product: CASSKITRVSGANVLTF.

The J gene is TRBJ2-1, the V gene TRBV5-4, with 12 bases identical to TRBD2. The CDR3 contains 15 residues. Per germline, CDR1 SGHNT and CDR2 YYREEE (reference sequence). Trimming took 7 bases from V and 9 from J; bases not matched to a gene: 11. The chain's CDR3 is CASGDLAGGIGEQFF. The CDR3 region has the DNA TGTGCCAGCGGGGACCTAGCGGGAGGGATCGGTGAGCAGTTCTTC. The full variable domain, rest sourced from reference TRBV5-4 and TRBJ2-1, is ETGVTQSPTHLIKTRGQQVTLRCSSQSGHNTVSWYQQALGQGPQFIFQYYREEENGRGNFPPRFSGLQFPNYSSELNVNALELDDSALYLCASGDLAGGIGEQFFGPGTRLTVL.

The CDR3 DNA is TGTGCCAGCAGTTACAGGCTGGAGGGTTTGGGAGATACGCAGTATTTT. It translates to CASSYRLEGLGDTQYF. The chain has TRBV6-6 and TRBJ2-3, with D possibly being TRBD2 (6 bases). CDR1 and CDR2 (germline): MNHNY, SVGAGI (reference sequence). With 2 bases removed from V and 5 bases from J, the gap between germline ends came to 17 bases. The CDR3 has 16 amino acids.

The V and J genes are TRBV2 and TRBJ1-5; D might be TRBD1 (5 bases). V was pared by 4 bases and J by 6 bases, with 13 bases between. The CDR3 totals 14 residues. Germline CDR1 and CDR2: SNHLY and FYNNEI. CDR3 sequence reads: CASSATGVGQPQHF. DNA of the CDR3: TGTGCCAGCAGTGCCACGGGGGTGGGTCAGCCCCAGCATTTT.

J is TRBJ2-3 and V is TRBV11-3; no reliable D call. V lost 1 base to trimming and J lost 2 bases, with 10 bases between them. This CDR3 is 15 amino acids long. Germline assignment: CDR1 SGHNT and CDR2 YENEEA. CDR3 in amino acids: CASSLVSEPTDTQYF. CDR3 nucleotide sequence: TGTGCCAGCAGCTTAGTGTCCGAGCCCACAGATACGCAGTATTTT.

The rearrangement links TRBV10-3 to TRBJ1-2, with D possibly being TRBD1 (6 bases). The germline V and J ends were trimmed by 0 bases and 4 bases, with 12 bases remaining between them. The germline V gene encodes CDR1 ENHRY and CDR2 SYGVKD. The CDR3 totals 15 residues. The CDR3 loop reads CAISESRTASYGYTF. CDR3 nucleotide sequence: TGTGCCATCAGTGAGTCTCGGACAGCTAGCTATGGCTACACCTTC.

The rearrangement joins TRBV10-1 to TRBJ2-7, with 8 bases lining up with TRBD2. Unmatched junction bases numbered 17, after V lost 7 bases and J lost 9 bases. Germline CDR1 is WNHNN and CDR2 is SYGVQD (reference sequence). This CDR3 region has 15 residues. The CDR3 loop reads CASTKRGRPLRGQYF. The CDR3 nucleotides read TGCGCCAGCACCAAGCGGGGGCGGCCCCTACGAGGGCAGTACTTC.

The chain recombines TRBV10-2 with TRBJ2-5, with a possible D match to TRBD1 (6 bases). The V end lost 8 bases, the J end lost 3 bases, and 16 bases lay between the germline ends. The CDR3 contains 14 residues. The germline V gene encodes CDR1 WSHSY and CDR2 SAAADI. CDR3 protein: CASGQTGEEETQYF. The DNA for the CDR3 is TGCGCCAGCGGACAGACAGGAGAGGAAGAGACCCAGTACTTC.

The chain combines TRBV13 with TRBJ2-1; 7 positions agree with TRBD2. Germline CDR1 is PRHDT and CDR2 is FYEKMQ (reference sequence). The J segment lost 0 bases and the V segment lost 4 bases, leaving 3 bases of the junction unmatched. The CDR3 covers 15 residues. The CDR3 spells CASSSRESSYNEQFF. CDR3 sequence (DNA): TGTGCCAGCAGCTCGCGGGAGAGCTCCTACAATGAGCAGTTCTTC.

The genes are TRBV6-5 and TRBJ2-7; 9 nucleotides line up with TRBD2. The CDR3 extends over 14 amino acids. CDR1 MNHEY and CDR2 SVGAGI come from the germline V gene. J was trimmed by 2 bases and V by 4 bases; bases with no gene match: 3. CDR3 bases: TGTGCCAGCAGTTCAGCGGGGGGCCCCTACGAGCAGTACTTC. Protein sequence: CASSSAGGPYEQYF.

In regard to this clone: The sample has other DNA sequences that encode this CDR3 too. V is TRBV5-1 and J is TRBJ2-1; D ambiguous. This CDR3 has 13 residues. Germline V gene sequence: CDR1 SGHRS, CDR2 YFSETQ. Trimming left V 0 bases short and J 4 bases short, with 5 bases between. The CDR3 nucleotides read TGCGCCAGCAGCTTGGCCTCTTACAATGAGCAGTTCTTC. It translates to CASSLASYNEQFF.

This chain links TRBV6-1 with TRBJ2-2; D might be TRBD2 (6 bases). V was shortened by 4 bases and J by 1 base, with 19 bases between the two germline ends. CDR1 MNHNS and CDR2 SASEGT come from the germline V gene. The CDR3 spans 18 residues. In nucleotides, the CDR3 is TGTGCCAGCAGTGCGGAGGGCATAACGACTTGGAACACCGGGGAGCTGTTTTTT. Translating gives CASSAEGITTWNTGELFF.

The chain couples TRBV7-3 to TRBJ2-1; 8 positions match TRBD2. The length of the CDR3 is 15 residues. Trimming at V came to 4 bases and at J to 10 bases, leaving 12 bases not matched to a gene. The germline CDR1 and CDR2 sequences are SGHTA and FQGTGA. This CDR3 is CASSSQAGARSEQFF. The CDR3 coding sequence is TGTGCCAGCAGCTCCCAAGCGGGAGCGCGATCCGAGCAGTTCTTC.

This sequence joins TRBV6-5 and TRBJ2-2, with no clear D. This CDR3 is built from 13 residues. The germline gives CDR1 MNHEY, CDR2 SVGAGI. Trimming stripped 2 bases from V and 5 bases from J, with 6 bases between. The CDR3 region is CASSYQSTGELFF. CDR3 DNA: TGTGCCAGCAGTTACCAGTCGACCGGGGAGCTGTTTTTT.

The chain recombines TRBV5-1 with TRBJ2-1; possibly TRBD1 for D (6 bases). The CDR3 spans 15 residues. Germline V gene lookup returns CDR1 SGHRS and CDR2 YFSETQ. V gave up 3 bases and J gave up 6 bases, with 16 bases separating them. In DNA, the CDR3 is TGCGCCAGCAGCTCCGGGGACATTCGTGGCAATGAGCAGTTCTTC. This sequence encodes CASSSGDIRGNEQFF.

The V call is TRBV11-3, the J call TRBJ2-7; maybe TRBD2 (6 bases). The germline V gene has CDR1 SGHNT and CDR2 YENEEA. The CDR3 has 17 residues. The V end lost 0 bases, the J end lost 3 bases, and 18 bases lay between the germline ends. In nucleotides, the CDR3 is TGTGCCAGCAGCTTAGAGTCGTCGGGTGGGGGGAACTACGAGCAGTACTTC. Translation: CASSLESSGGGNYEQYF.

The J gene is TRBJ2-5, the V gene TRBV11-1; possible D gene TRBD2, 6 bases. The germline CDR1 and CDR2 sequences are SGHAT and FQDESV (reference sequence). The CDR3 consists of 15 residues. The V and J ends lost 0 bases and 4 bases respectively, with 12 bases between them. Here the CDR3 DNA reads TGTGCCAGCAGCTTAGCCAGCTTTAGCGGAGAGACCCAGTACTTC. Its protein is CASSLASFSGETQYF.

The chain is built from TRBV28 and TRBJ2-3; D may be TRBD1 (6 bases). Germline loops: CDR1 MDHEN, CDR2 SYDVKM. With 5 bases removed from V and 11 bases from J, the gap between germline ends came to 20 bases. The CDR3 length is 14 residues. CDR3: CASSKTGAVGGQYF. The CDR3 DNA sequence: TGTGCCAGCAGTAAGACAGGAGCCGTTGGGGGGCAGTATTTT.

This chain links TRBV20-1 with TRBJ2-7; D is perhaps TRBD2 (6 bases). This CDR3 region has 11 residues. The germline gives CDR1 DFQATT, CDR2 SNEGSKA (reference sequence). Trimming removed 6 bases at V and 4 bases at J, with 10 bases between. Here the CDR3 reads CSAPLAYEQYF. In DNA, the CDR3 is TGCAGTGCCCCACTAGCTTACGAGCAGTACTTC.

V and J are TRBV6-1 and TRBJ1-1, with TRBD1 matching over 7 bases. The germline CDR1 and CDR2 sequences are MNHNS and SASEGT. J gave up 1 base and V 5 bases, and 4 bases lay outside the gene matches. This CDR3 is built from 14 residues. The CDR3 sequence is CASSTRDRNTEAFF. CDR3 in DNA: TGTGCCAGCAGTACCCGGGACAGGAACACTGAAGCTTTCTTT.

The chain uses TRBV7-8 and TRBJ2-1, with 8 positions matching TRBD1. Germline V lookup: CDR1 SGHVS, CDR2 FQNEAQ. Trimming took 5 bases from V and 7 from J; bases not matched to a gene: 7. CDR3 size: 14 residues. The DNA for the CDR3 is TGTGCCAGCAGCATAAGACAGGGGAAAAATGAGCAGTTCTTC. Translated, it gives CASSIRQGKNEQFF. The whole variable domain, remainder taken from reference TRBV7-8 and TRBJ2-1, is GAGVSQSPRYKVAKRGQDVALRCDPISGHVSLFWYQQALGQGPEFLTYFQNEAQLDKSGLPSDRFFAERPEGSVSTLKIQRTQQEDSAVYLCASSIRQGKNEQFFGPGTRLTVL.

The chain joins TRBV19 to TRBJ1-1; D might be TRBD1 (6 bases). With 5 bases removed from V and 5 bases from J, the gap between germline ends came to 15 bases. Germline V lookup: CDR1 LNHDA, CDR2 SQIVND (reference sequence). This CDR3 contains 14 residues. CDR3 sequence (DNA): TGTGCCAGTAGTCCCCGGGACACCCGGACTGAAGCTTTCTTT. It codes for CASSPRDTRTEAFF. Combining the CDR3 with reference TRBV19 and TRBJ1-1 gives the whole variable domain DGGITQSPKYLFRKEGQNVTLSCEQNLNHDAMYWYRQDPGQGLRLIYYSQIVNDFQKGDIAEGYSVSREKKESFPLTVTSAQKNPTAFYLCASSPRDTRTEAFFGQGTRLTVV.

The chain carries TRBV5-4 and TRBJ2-3; 7 bases are shared with TRBD1. J was trimmed by 4 bases and V by 5 bases; bases with no gene match: 10. Germline values: CDR1 SGHNT, CDR2 YYREEE (reference sequence). The CDR3 is 15 amino acids. CDR3 amino acids: CASSSGQDRPDTQYF. The CDR3 nucleotides read TGTGCCAGCAGTTCCGGACAGGATCGACCAGATACGCAGTATTTT.

This chain connects TRBV27 to TRBJ2-7; D is possibly TRBD2 (6 bases). V lost 4 bases to trimming and J lost 2 bases, with 21 bases between them. Per germline, CDR1 MNHEY and CDR2 SMNVEV (reference sequence). This CDR3 comprises 17 residues. The CDR3 DNA is TGTGCCAGCAGTTATTCCCTATATAGCGGCAGACCCTACGAGCAGTACTTC. It translates to CASSYSLYSGRPYEQYF.

The chain uses TRBV18 and TRBJ2-5, with D unresolved. Germline CDR1 KGHSH, CDR2 LQKENI. V lost 2 bases to trimming and J lost 1 base, with 8 bases between them. This CDR3 contains 14 residues. The CDR3 protein is CASSPAATQETQYF. CDR3 in DNA: TGTGCCAGCTCACCAGCGGCAACCCAAGAGACCCAGTACTTC.

The V gene is TRBV7-2, the J gene TRBJ2-7; D possibly corresponds to TRBD2 (6 bases). Looked up from germline, CDR1 is SGHTA and CDR2 is FQGNSA. The V end lost 1 base, the J end lost 3 bases, and 10 bases lay between the germline ends. The CDR3 contains 14 residues. The CDR3 reads CASSLGGAFYEQYF. The CDR3 DNA follows: TGTGCCAGCAGCTTAGGCGGGGCATTCTACGAGCAGTACTTC.